Below are 17 T cell receptor beta chains sequenced from a single sample in a study of blood T cell repertoires in COVID-19. The assay was immunoSEQ multiplex PCR, and TCRdb's table has in-frame clones only and misses some. The table lists more than 95,000 clones, 70% to 90% of them singletons. The material sequenced was peripheral blood. These receptors all stem from a young man with acute or convalescent COVID-19.

This chain joins TRBV5-1 and TRBJ1-1; D is perhaps TRBD1 (6 bases). The CDR3 totals 14 residues. Trimming left V 7 bases short and J 4 bases short, with 17 bases between. Germline V gives CDR1 SGHRS, CDR2 YFSETQ. In nucleotides, the CDR3 is TGCGCCAGCTCGGAGGGGGGGCTAAGCACTGAAGCTTTCTTT. Translated, it gives CASSEGGLSTEAFF.

J is TRBJ1-1 and V is TRBV2; possibly TRBD1 for D (5 bases). Germline assignment: CDR1 SNHLY and CDR2 FYNNEI. Trimming left V 11 bases short and J 0 bases short, with 13 bases between. The CDR3 covers 13 residues. The CDR3 DNA is TGTGCCGGGGCCTATGCCATGAACACTGAAGCTTTCTTT. Its translation: CAGAYAMNTEAFF.

This rearrangement joins TRBV5-1 to TRBJ2-1; possibly TRBD1 for D (5 bases). The CDR3 consists of 16 residues. The V end was cut by 4 bases, the J end by 0 bases, with 14 bases between. The germline CDR1 and CDR2 sequences are SGHRS and YFSETQ. The CDR3 nucleotides are TGCGCCAGCAGCACACAGGTCCCTAGCTCCTACAATGAGCAGTTCTTC. Translation gives CASSTQVPSSYNEQFF.

This chain links TRBV9 with TRBJ1-6, with D possibly TRBD1 on 5 matching bases. The CDR3 is 15 amino acids. V was clipped by 4 bases and J by 5 bases, with 13 bases between them. Germline V lookup: CDR1 SGDLS, CDR2 YYNGEE. DNA for the CDR3: TGTGCCAGCAGCCCGGGGGGGGTTAATAATTCACCCCTCCACTTT. Encoded protein: CASSPGGVNNSPLHF.

The chain employs TRBV30 and TRBJ2-1; TRBD1 is a possible D gene (6 bases). The germline V gene encodes CDR1 GTSNPN and CDR2 SVGIG (reference sequence). V lost 0 bases and J 1 base, leaving 13 bases between the germline ends. There are 16 residues in the CDR3. CDR3 sequence: CAWSVLGRGSYNEQFF. CDR3 DNA: TGTGCCTGGAGTGTACTGGGCAGGGGATCCTACAATGAGCAGTTCTTC.

This chain joins TRBV12-3 or TRBV12-4 and TRBJ1-2; 10 bases agree with TRBD1. The CDR3 is made up of 13 amino acids. V gave up 6 bases and J gave up 4 bases; unmatched junction bases: 2. CDR3 in amino acids: CASSRDRGYGYTF. The DNA for the CDR3 is TGTGCCAGCAGCCGGGACAGGGGCTATGGCTACACCTTC.

This clone appeared once. This sequence joins TRBV7-6 and TRBJ2-1, with TRBD2 matching 13 bases. Germline V gene lookup returns CDR1 SGHVS and CDR2 FNYEAQ. This CDR3 spans 18 amino acids. With 5 bases clipped from V and 9 bases from J, the junction kept 16 bases outside the gene matches. The DNA of the CDR3 is TGTGCCAGCAGCAAAAACCTCCCGGGACTAGCGGGAAGTTTTGAGCAGTTCTTC. It specifies CASSKNLPGLAGSFEQFF.

The chain combines TRBV5-1 with TRBJ1-4; D is possibly TRBD1 (6 bases). The CDR3 runs 14 residues. V lost 4 bases and J lost 4, with 11 bases in between. Germline V gene lookup returns CDR1 SGHRS and CDR2 YFSETQ. The CDR3: CASSEGQNNEKLFF. The CDR3 bases are TGCGCCAGCAGCGAGGGACAAAATAATGAAAAACTGTTTTTT.

CDR3 residues: CASSMGQARSPLHF. Written as DNA, the CDR3 is TGTGCCAGCAGCATGGGACAGGCAAGATCTCCCCTCCACTTT. The chain carries TRBV7-2 and TRBJ1-6, with 8 bases that match TRBD1. This CDR3 is built from 14 residues. Germline V gene lookup returns CDR1 SGHTA and CDR2 FQGNSA. V shed 5 bases, J shed 13 bases, and the junction held 10 bases outside the gene matches.

The sample holds one count of this clone. Written as DNA, the CDR3 is TGTGCCAGCGGGGTCAGGGAAGAGGCCCAGCATTTT. Translation gives CASGVREEAQHF. The J gene is TRBJ1-5, the V gene TRBV6-6; D might be TRBD1 (5 bases). Germline V CDR1 and CDR2: MNHNY, SVGAGI (reference sequence). This CDR3 comprises 12 residues. Trimming pared 8 bases from V and 11 bases from J, leaving 16 bases between.

In the case of this clone: Other DNA sequences in this sample translate to the same CDR3. The chain combines TRBV19 with TRBJ1-1; D unresolved. Trimming pared 3 bases from V and 1 base from J, leaving 6 bases between. The germline V gene encodes CDR1 LNHDA and CDR2 SQIVND (reference sequence). This CDR3 region has 13 residues. CDR3 sequence (DNA): TGTGCCAGTAGTATCCTCGGGAACACTGAAGCTTTCTTT. Amino acids: CASSILGNTEAFF.

The chain carries TRBV11-2 and TRBJ2-7, with D perhaps TRBD2 (6 bases). There are 14 residues in the CDR3. Germline CDR1 and CDR2: SGHAT and FQNNGV. V dropped 2 bases and J dropped 4 bases, with 12 bases sitting between them. The CDR3 DNA follows: TGTGCCAGCAGCTTACGGGTGGGAGGATACGAGCAGTACTTC. Translation: CASSLRVGGYEQYF. Complete variable domain (other parts from reference TRBV11-2 and TRBJ2-7): EAGVAQSPRYKIIEKRQSVAFWCNPISGHATLYWYQQILGQGPKLLIQFQNNGVVDDSQLPKDRFSAERLKGVDSTLKIQPAKLEDSAVYLCASSLRVGGYEQYFGPGTRLTVT.

The CDR3 DNA reads TGTGCCACCAGTGATTTGTCGGGGGGTCAGGAGACCCAGTACTTC. Translating it yields CATSDLSGGQETQYF. V is TRBV24-1 and J is TRBJ2-5; 7 positions match TRBD2. Germline V gives CDR1 KGHDR, CDR2 SFDVKD. The CDR3 totals 15 residues. J lost 5 bases, V lost 0 bases, and 5 bases had no gene match.

The V gene is TRBV7-2, the J gene TRBJ2-3; the match to TRBD2 covers 9 bases. Germline values: CDR1 SGHTA, CDR2 FQGNSA. V shed 4 bases, J shed 1 base, and the junction held 3 bases outside the gene matches. This CDR3 has 15 amino acids. The CDR3, as DNA: TGTGCCAGCAGCTCAAAGCGGGGGGGCACAGATACGCAGTATTTT. This translates into CASSSKRGGTDTQYF.

This clone was observed a handful of times. The V and J genes are TRBV4-3 and TRBJ2-3; 10 bases fit TRBD1. CDR3 length: 14 amino acids. Germline CDR1 and CDR2: LGHNA and YSLEER. With 4 bases clipped from V and 4 bases from J, the junction kept 2 bases outside the gene matches. The CDR3 loop reads CASSPGQGADTQYF. The CDR3 nucleotides read TGCGCCAGCAGCCCCGGACAGGGGGCAGATACGCAGTATTTT.

The CDR3 DNA follows: TGTGCCAGCAGCTTAGTTACGGGAGGGCCGTTTGAAGATACGCAGTATTTT. It specifies CASSLVTGGPFEDTQYF. The V gene is TRBV7-8, the J gene TRBJ2-3; 8 bases agree with TRBD2. The length of the CDR3 is 17 residues. CDR1 SGHVS and CDR2 FQNEAQ come from the germline V gene. V dropped 1 base and J dropped 5; count of bases not matched to a gene: 11.

This sequence joins TRBV10-1 and TRBJ2-2, with 9 bases identical to TRBD1. The CDR3 consists of 16 residues. Per the germline V gene, CDR1 is WNHNN and CDR2 is SYGVQD (reference sequence). V gave up 2 bases and J gave up 6 bases; unmatched junction bases: 7. CDR3 protein: CASSEGGTGRPGELFF. The CDR3 DNA is TGCGCCAGCAGTGAGGGGGGGACAGGGCGACCCGGGGAGCTGTTTTTT.